This passage covers 32 T cell receptor beta chains from one sample sequenced in a study of T cells after yellow fever vaccination. TCRdb re-called the 5' RACE reads with MiXCR, one entry per CDR3 protein. Of some 600,000 distinct CDR3 sequences in the sample, about 17% were seen once. This specimen consisted of PBMCs, obtained 5 days after the first yellow fever vaccination. The receptors derive from a young man who received the YFV17D yellow fever vaccine.

This clonotype has just a few counts. The V and J genes are TRBV6-1 and TRBJ2-7, with D possibly matching TRBD2 (6 bases). V gave up 6 bases and J gave up 0 bases, with 12 bases separating them. There are 14 residues in the CDR3. Germline V gives CDR1 MNHNS, CDR2 SASEGT. CDR3 region: CASRAAGGSYEQYV. CDR3 in DNA: TGTGCCAGCAGGGCAGCCGGGGGCTCCTACGAGCAGTACGTC.

The J gene is TRBJ2-2, the V gene TRBV7-8, with TRBD2 matching over 8 bases. CDR3 length equals 15 residues. Per the germline V gene, CDR1 is SGHVS and CDR2 is FQNEAQ. The V gene end was trimmed by 6 bases and the J gene end by 4 bases; junction bases not matched to a gene: 7. CDR3 in DNA: TGTGCCAGCAGGCCGACGGGGGGGCTCACCGGGGAGCTGTTTTTT. It translates to CASRPTGGLTGELFF.

This clonotype was counted many times. The chain combines TRBV9 with TRBJ1-6; no reliable D call. V shed 0 bases and J shed 10 bases, with 14 bases lying between them. This CDR3 has 15 residues. CDR1 is SGDLS and CDR2 is YYNGEE in the germline V gene. The CDR3 DNA follows: TGTGCCAGCAGCGTAGATCCTCTTCAGCGCTCACCCCTCCACTTT. Protein sequence: CASSVDPLQRSPLHF.

The CDR3 loop is CASSYRATGWRGNEQFF. CDR3 nucleotide sequence: TGTGCCAGCAGCTATCGGGCGACAGGGTGGCGTGGAAATGAGCAGTTCTTC. The rearrangement joins TRBV7-3 to TRBJ2-1; the match to TRBD1 covers 7 bases. CDR3 length: 17 residues. Germline V gene data show CDR1 as SGHTA and CDR2 as FQGTGA. V was pared by 4 bases and J by 7 bases, with 16 bases of the junction left unmatched.

This clonotype was counted only a few times. The chain employs TRBV7-2 and TRBJ2-5; 8 bases agree with TRBD2. This CDR3 has 15 amino acids. Per germline, CDR1 SGHTA and CDR2 FQGNSA. With V trimmed by 3 bases and J by 4 bases, 7 bases remained unmatched. CDR3 sequence reads: CASSFKRGYRETQYF. In DNA form, the CDR3 reads TGTGCCAGCAGCTTCAAGCGGGGGTACAGAGAGACCCAGTACTTC. Drawing the rest from reference TRBV7-2 and TRBJ2-5, the complete variable domain is GAGVSQSPSNKVTEKGKDVELRCDPISGHTALYWYRQSLGQGLEFLIYFQGNSAPDKSGLPSDRFSAERTGGSVSTLTIQRTQQEDSAVYLCASSFKRGYRETQYFGPGTRLLVL.

This clonotype was seen just once. The rearrangement uses TRBV20-1 and TRBJ2-5; TRBD2 is a possible D gene (5 bases). V was shortened by 5 bases and J by 1 base, with 8 bases between the two germline ends. The CDR3 loop spans 12 amino acids. CDR1 and CDR2 from the germline V gene are DFQATT and SNEGSKA (reference sequence). Written as DNA, the CDR3 is TGCAGTGCTGTACGGGGCCAAGAGACCCAGTACTTC. Translated: CSAVRGQETQYF.

This clonotype was counted a few times. This sequence joins TRBV29-1 and TRBJ2-5, with D maybe TRBD2 (6 bases). The germline V gene has CDR1 SQVTM and CDR2 ANQGSEA. The CDR3 has 13 residues. The ends were cut back, 7 bases at V and 5 bases at J, with 17 bases in the middle. As DNA, the CDR3 is TGCAGCGCCGGTCGGGGCGGAGGGGAGACCCAGTACTTC. As protein: CSAGRGGGETQYF.

The table lists this clonotype with a few counts. The chain carries TRBV7-2 and TRBJ1-1; 7 bases are a match to TRBD1. This CDR3 is built from 15 residues. Germline CDR1 SGHTA, CDR2 FQGNSA. V lost 5 bases to trimming and J lost 1 base; unmatched junction nucleotides: 7. The CDR3, as DNA: TGTGCCAGCAGCCCAGGGGGGCATTCGAACACTGAAGCTTTCTTT. Residues: CASSPGGHSNTEAFF.

V is TRBV5-5 and J is TRBJ2-7; D remains unclear. The CDR3 is 14 amino acids. V was pared by 2 bases and J by 7 bases, with 16 bases between. Germline lookup yields CDR1 SGHKS and CDR2 YYEKEE (reference sequence). Here the CDR3 reads CASSFPAAVGEQYV. The CDR3 coding sequence is TGTGCCAGCAGCTTCCCCGCAGCCGTCGGAGAGCAGTACGTC.

In its sample, this clonotype was seen a few times. The V call is TRBV5-1, the J call TRBJ2-1, with 12 bases fitting TRBD2. In germline, CDR1 is SGHRS, CDR2 YFSETQ. This CDR3 contains 17 residues. Losses at the gene ends were 4 bases for V and 4 bases for J; bases not matched to a gene: 9. DNA of the CDR3: TGCGCCAGCAGCGGTCTAGCGGGGGGGCTTGGATACAATGAGCAGTTCTTC. It specifies CASSGLAGGLGYNEQFF. Full variable domain (remainder filled in from reference TRBV5-1 and TRBJ2-1): KAGVTQTPRYLIKTRGQQVTLSCSPISGHRSVSWYQQTPGQGLQFLFEYFSETQRNKGNFPGRFSGRQFSNSRSEMNVSTLELGDSALYLCASSGLAGGLGYNEQFFGPGTRLTVL.

This clonotype was found once. The V and J genes are TRBV10-3 and TRBJ1-2, with a possible D match to TRBD1 (6 bases). Germline lookup yields CDR1 ENHRY and CDR2 SYGVKD. The CDR3 consists of 15 residues. V dropped 0 bases and J dropped 4 bases, with 12 bases sitting between them. This CDR3 is CAISESGGGPYGYTF. CDR3 DNA: TGTGCCATCAGTGAGTCCGGAGGGGGACCCTATGGCTACACCTTC.

In this sample, this clonotype turned up a few times. V usage is TRBV5-1 and J usage is TRBJ2-2, with D possibly called TRBD1 or TRBD2 (5 bases each). V was shortened by 0 bases and J by 3 bases, with 18 bases between the two germline ends. Germline V gene lookup returns CDR1 SGHRS and CDR2 YFSETQ. CDR3 length: 18 residues. CDR3 DNA: TGCGCCAGCAGCTTGGCCCCCTCCGGGACCAGTCACACCGGGGAGCTGTTTTTT. Amino acids: CASSLAPSGTSHTGELFF.

For the CDR3, the DNA is TGTGCCAGCAGCTTTATGGGGGGACCCTACGAGCAGTACTTC. It translates to CASSFMGGPYEQYF. This rearrangement joins TRBV7-9 to TRBJ2-7; TRBD2 might be the D (6 bases). The CDR3 has 14 amino acids. Germline V gene data show CDR1 as SEHNR and CDR2 as FQNEAQ (reference sequence). V gave up 3 bases and J gave up 2 bases, with 11 bases separating them.

This chain links TRBV20-1 with TRBJ2-1; D remains unclear. Per the germline V gene, CDR1 is DFQATT and CDR2 is SNEGSKA (reference sequence). The CDR3 sequence is 14 residues long. Deletions cut 4 bases from V and 3 bases from J, with 13 bases between. This CDR3 reads CSATRVAYYNEQFF. The CDR3 DNA sequence: TGCAGTGCTACTCGGGTCGCGTACTACAATGAGCAGTTCTTC.

This chain links TRBV12-3 or TRBV12-4 with TRBJ1-2; D is unclear. The CDR3 is made up of 15 amino acids. V gave up 6 bases and J gave up 2 bases, with 16 bases separating them. DNA for the CDR3: TGTGCCAGCAGCCCGGGCGAGGGATTGAACTATGGCTACACCTTC. Translated: CASSPGEGLNYGYTF.

This chain joins TRBV4-3 and TRBJ1-2; 7 nucleotides align to TRBD1. This CDR3 comprises 14 residues. V shed 6 bases, J shed 8 bases, and the junction held 12 bases outside the gene matches. CDR1 and CDR2 from the germline V gene are LGHNA and YSLEER. Here the CDR3 reads CASRHRGVVWGYTF. The DNA of the CDR3 is TGCGCCAGCAGGCACAGGGGAGTGGTATGGGGCTACACCTTC.

The genes are TRBV28 and TRBJ1-4, with a tentative D call TRBD1 (6 bases). Trimming removed 6 bases at V and 5 bases at J, with 16 bases between. The CDR3 covers 15 residues. From germline, CDR1 is MDHEN and CDR2 SYDVKM. CDR3 coding DNA: TGTGCCAGCAGGGGGTCGGGGGGCAGAAATGAAAAACTGTTTTTT. The encoded protein is CASRGSGGRNEKLFF.

The chain uses TRBV9 and TRBJ2-3; D remains ambiguous. In germline, CDR1 is SGDLS, CDR2 YYNGEE. V lost 4 bases and J lost 4, with 13 bases in between. The CDR3 contains 14 residues. The CDR3 reads CASSPSVHPDTQYF. CDR3 nucleotide sequence: TGTGCCAGCAGCCCAAGCGTACACCCAGATACGCAGTATTTT.

This clonotype has a handful of counts. The V call is TRBV5-1, the J call TRBJ2-1; D call uncertain. Trimming pared 0 bases from V and 2 bases from J, leaving 6 bases between. The CDR3 consists of 14 residues. CDR1 is SGHRS and CDR2 is YFSETQ in the germline V gene. The CDR3 coding sequence is TGCGCCAGCAGCTTGGAGGCAACCTACAATGAGCAGTTCTTC. Translated: CASSLEATYNEQFF.

This chain links TRBV27 with TRBJ1-1, with 7 positions matching TRBD1. Germline loops: CDR1 MNHEY, CDR2 SMNVEV (reference sequence). This CDR3 comprises 15 residues. Trimming took 4 bases from V and 3 from J; bases not matched to a gene: 8. Written as DNA, the CDR3 is TGTGCCAGCAGTTGGGGACAGCCTGTGGACACTGAAGCTTTCTTT. Amino acid sequence: CASSWGQPVDTEAFF.

This rearrangement joins TRBV24-1 to TRBJ1-1, with 11 bases matching TRBD1. V gave up 9 bases and J gave up 1 base; unmatched junction bases: 6. Germline assignment: CDR1 KGHDR and CDR2 SFDVKD. The CDR3 contains 15 residues. In DNA, the CDR3 is TGTGCCACCCGGACAGGGGGCGCGGGGAACACTGAAGCTTTCTTT. Residues: CATRTGGAGNTEAFF.

V usage is TRBV7-2 and J usage is TRBJ1-1; TRBD1 is a possible D gene (6 bases). The germline V gene has CDR1 SGHTA and CDR2 FQGNSA. This CDR3 comprises 13 residues. The V end was cut by 5 bases, the J end by 11 bases, with 18 bases between. CDR3 amino acids: CASSIRAGEAAFF. In DNA form, the CDR3 reads TGTGCCAGCAGCATACGGGCAGGGGAAGCGGCTTTCTTT.

The V and J genes are TRBV20-1 and TRBJ2-5; 10 bases are a match to TRBD2. Per the germline V gene, CDR1 is DFQATT and CDR2 is SNEGSKA (reference sequence). This CDR3 region has 14 residues. After removal of 6 bases from V and 5 bases from J, the junction contained 9 bases not matched to a gene. Here the CDR3 reads CSAARSGGGETQYF. The CDR3 DNA sequence: TGCAGTGCAGCACGAAGCGGGGGGGGGGAGACCCAGTACTTC.

This clonotype turned up a few times. The J gene is TRBJ2-3, the V gene TRBV7-3; possible D gene TRBD1, 6 bases. CDR1 SGHTA and CDR2 FQGTGA come from the germline V gene. The CDR3 totals 16 residues. The V and J ends lost 1 base and 1 base respectively, with 12 bases between them. Here the CDR3 reads CASSLMAAGGTDTQYF. The CDR3 coding sequence is TGTGCCAGCAGCTTAATGGCCGCAGGGGGCACAGATACGCAGTATTTT.

This CDR3 reads CASELAGLVGDTQYF. The CDR3 DNA is TGTGCCAGCGAGTTGGCAGGCCTCGTGGGAGATACGCAGTATTTT. The chain couples TRBV28 to TRBJ2-3, with D unclear. This CDR3 has 15 residues. Germline CDR1 reads MDHEN; CDR2 reads SYDVKM. V was clipped by 8 bases and J by 5 bases, with 20 bases between them. Full variable domain (missing parts from reference TRBV28 and TRBJ2-3): DVKVTQSSRYLVKRTGEKVFLECVQDMDHENMFWYRQDPGLGLRLIYFSYDVKMKEKGDIPEGYSVSREKKERFSLILESASTNQTSMYLCASELAGLVGDTQYFGPGTRLTVL.

The chain has TRBV6-2 or TRBV6-3 and TRBJ2-5, with 9 bases fitting TRBD2. The CDR3 sequence is 15 residues long. Losses at the gene ends were 7 bases for V and 0 bases for J; bases not matched to a gene: 6. Germline CDR1 is MNHEY and CDR2 is SVGEGT. The CDR3 protein is CASTEAGGNQETQYF. CDR3 DNA: TGTGCCAGCACAGAGGCGGGGGGGAACCAAGAGACCCAGTACTTC.

The V and J genes are TRBV24-1 and TRBJ1-2; D is unclear. The CDR3 runs to 13 residues. V dropped 4 bases and J dropped 2 bases, with 7 bases sitting between them. The germline V gene has CDR1 KGHDR and CDR2 SFDVKD. This chain's CDR3 is CATSEDGNYGYTF. CDR3 coding DNA: TGTGCCACCAGTGAGGACGGGAACTATGGCTACACCTTC.

This chain joins TRBV18 and TRBJ2-6, with D perhaps TRBD2 (5 bases). CDR3 length equals 16 residues. Looked up from germline, CDR1 is KGHSH and CDR2 is LQKENI. The V end lost 4 bases, the J end lost 0 bases, and 10 bases lay between the germline ends. CDR3 protein: CASSRTPLSGANVLTF. In DNA form, the CDR3 reads TGTGCCAGCTCACGGACTCCTCTCTCTGGGGCCAACGTCCTGACTTTC.

The genes are TRBV20-1 and TRBJ2-3; 8 bases are shared with TRBD2. The germline gives CDR1 DFQATT, CDR2 SNEGSKA (reference sequence). The CDR3 totals 15 residues. V dropped 4 bases and J dropped 0; count of bases not matched to a gene: 6. The CDR3, as DNA: TGCAGTGCTAAGTTACTAGCGGTTAGCACAGATACGCAGTATTTT. This encodes CSAKLLAVSTDTQYF.

The gene calls are TRBV19 and TRBJ2-2; D ambiguous. CDR1 is LNHDA, CDR2 SQIVND, per germline (reference sequence). The CDR3 totals 10 residues. Deletions cut 10 bases from V and 7 bases from J, with 7 bases between. The CDR3 here is CAKTGGELFF. CDR3 DNA sequence: TGTGCCAAAACGGGCGGGGAGCTGTTTTTT.

This clonotype appeared a few times. The chain has TRBV12-3 or TRBV12-4 and TRBJ2-5; 7 bases fit TRBD2. Losses at the gene ends were 6 bases for V and 4 bases for J; bases not matched to a gene: 11. The CDR3 spans 15 residues. The CDR3 DNA follows: TGTGCCAGCAGCTTTGGGGGGGGTCTCGGAGAGACCCAGTACTTC. Protein: CASSFGGGLGETQYF.

The DNA of the CDR3 is TGCAGTGCTAGAGTGGAGGGGGACGGGGATACTGAAGCTTTCTTT. As protein: CSARVEGDGDTEAFF. The V call is TRBV20-1, the J call TRBJ1-1, with D possibly being TRBD1 (6 bases). Germline V CDR1 and CDR2: DFQATT, SNEGSKA (reference sequence). CDR3 length: 15 residues. V was trimmed by 1 base and J by 5 bases, leaving 17 bases between them.